Described below is a single TCR beta chain sequence and its context. As yet, its antigen is unknown. This specimen belongs to a study of cytomegalovirus exposure and HLA in healthy donors. This CDR3 has 13 amino acids. The germline CDR1 and CDR2 sequences are SGHNT and YENEEA. Trimming removed 5 bases at V and 2 bases at J, with 10 bases between. Clones were sequenced by immunoSEQ multiplex PCR, and TCRdb holds only the in-frame ones, with some missing. The sample contains some 85,000 clones, approximately 96% of which appear only once. General observations from the study: Using the classifier, cytomegalovirus status was reportedly diagnosed with high specificity and sensitivity. The tendency of first-cohort TCR clusters to co-occur in the roughly 130 validation repertoires emerged from a later analysis. The majority of TCR sequences were rare, yet some public TCRs appeared in many donors. Cytomegalovirus-associated TCR beta chains were listed, numbering roughly 150.

The TCR originated in a woman between 18 and 29 years old in good health and CMV-seronegative. This chain connects TRBV11-3 to TRBJ2-7; D ambiguous. What was sequenced was PBMCs. This chain's CDR3 is CASSPTSTYEQYF. The CDR3 region has the DNA TGTGCCAGCAGCCCTACTTCCACCTACGAGCAGTACTTC.